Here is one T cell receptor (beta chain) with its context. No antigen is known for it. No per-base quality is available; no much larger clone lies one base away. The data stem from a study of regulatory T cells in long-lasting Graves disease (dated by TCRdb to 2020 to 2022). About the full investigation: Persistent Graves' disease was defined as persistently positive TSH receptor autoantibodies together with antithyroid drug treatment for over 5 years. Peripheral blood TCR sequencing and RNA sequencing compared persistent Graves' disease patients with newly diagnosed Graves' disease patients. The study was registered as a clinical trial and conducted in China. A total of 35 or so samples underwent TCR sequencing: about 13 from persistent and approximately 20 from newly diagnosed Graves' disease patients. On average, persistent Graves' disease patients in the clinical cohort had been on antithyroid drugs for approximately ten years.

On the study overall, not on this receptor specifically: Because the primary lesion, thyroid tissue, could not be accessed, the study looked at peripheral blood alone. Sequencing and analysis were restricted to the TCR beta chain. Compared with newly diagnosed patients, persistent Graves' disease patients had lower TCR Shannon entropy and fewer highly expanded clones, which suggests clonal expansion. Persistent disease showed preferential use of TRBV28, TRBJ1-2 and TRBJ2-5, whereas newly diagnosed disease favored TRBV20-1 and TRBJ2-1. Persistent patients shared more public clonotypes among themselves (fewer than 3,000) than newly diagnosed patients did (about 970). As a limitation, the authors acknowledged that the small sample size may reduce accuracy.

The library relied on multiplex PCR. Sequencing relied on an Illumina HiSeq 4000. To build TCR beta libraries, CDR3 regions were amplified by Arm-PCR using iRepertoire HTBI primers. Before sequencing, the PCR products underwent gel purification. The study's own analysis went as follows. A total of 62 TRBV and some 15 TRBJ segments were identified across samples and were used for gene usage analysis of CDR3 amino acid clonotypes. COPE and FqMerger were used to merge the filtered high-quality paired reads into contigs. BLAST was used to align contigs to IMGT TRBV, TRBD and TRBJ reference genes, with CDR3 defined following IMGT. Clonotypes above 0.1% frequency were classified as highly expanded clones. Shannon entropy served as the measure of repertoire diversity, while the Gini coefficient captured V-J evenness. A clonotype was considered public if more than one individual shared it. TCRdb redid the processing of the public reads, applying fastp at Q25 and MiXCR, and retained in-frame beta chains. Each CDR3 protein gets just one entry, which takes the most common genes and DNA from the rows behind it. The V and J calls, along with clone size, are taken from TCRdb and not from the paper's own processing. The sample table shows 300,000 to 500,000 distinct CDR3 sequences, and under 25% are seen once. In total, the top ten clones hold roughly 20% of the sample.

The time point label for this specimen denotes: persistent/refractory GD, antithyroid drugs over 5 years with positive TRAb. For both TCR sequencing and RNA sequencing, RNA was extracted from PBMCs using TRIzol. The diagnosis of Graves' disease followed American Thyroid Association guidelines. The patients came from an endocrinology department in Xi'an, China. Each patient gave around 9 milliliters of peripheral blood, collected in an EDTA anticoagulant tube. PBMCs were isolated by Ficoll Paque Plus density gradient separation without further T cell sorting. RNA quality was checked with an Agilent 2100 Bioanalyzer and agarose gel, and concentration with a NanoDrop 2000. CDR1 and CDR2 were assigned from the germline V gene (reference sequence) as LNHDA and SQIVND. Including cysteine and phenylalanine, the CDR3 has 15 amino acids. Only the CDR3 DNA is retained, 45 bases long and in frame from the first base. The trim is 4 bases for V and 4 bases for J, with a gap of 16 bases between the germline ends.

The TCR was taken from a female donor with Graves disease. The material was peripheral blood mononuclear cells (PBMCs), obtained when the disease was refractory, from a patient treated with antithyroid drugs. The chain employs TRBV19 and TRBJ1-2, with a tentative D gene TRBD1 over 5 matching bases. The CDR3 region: CASSKSQGYRYGYTF. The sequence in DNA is TGTGCCAGTAGTAAATCCCAGGGCTACCGCTATGGCTACACCTTC.